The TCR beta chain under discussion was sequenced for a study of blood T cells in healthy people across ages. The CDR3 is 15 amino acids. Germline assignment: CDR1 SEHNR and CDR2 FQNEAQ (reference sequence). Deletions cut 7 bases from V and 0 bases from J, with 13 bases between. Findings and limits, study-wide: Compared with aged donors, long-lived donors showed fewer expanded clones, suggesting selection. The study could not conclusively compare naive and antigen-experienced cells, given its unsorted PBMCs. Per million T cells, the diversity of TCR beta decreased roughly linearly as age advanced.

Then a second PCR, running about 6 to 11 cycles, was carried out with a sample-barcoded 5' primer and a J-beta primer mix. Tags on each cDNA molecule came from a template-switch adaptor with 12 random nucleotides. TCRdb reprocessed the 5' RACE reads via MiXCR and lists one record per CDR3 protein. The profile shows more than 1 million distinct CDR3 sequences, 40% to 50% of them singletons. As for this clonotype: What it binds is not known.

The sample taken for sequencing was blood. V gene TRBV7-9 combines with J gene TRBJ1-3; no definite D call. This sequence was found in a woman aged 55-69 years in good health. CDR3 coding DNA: TGTGCCAGCACCGTCTTCCTGGGCTCTGGAAACACCATATATTTT. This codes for CASTVFLGSGNTIYF.